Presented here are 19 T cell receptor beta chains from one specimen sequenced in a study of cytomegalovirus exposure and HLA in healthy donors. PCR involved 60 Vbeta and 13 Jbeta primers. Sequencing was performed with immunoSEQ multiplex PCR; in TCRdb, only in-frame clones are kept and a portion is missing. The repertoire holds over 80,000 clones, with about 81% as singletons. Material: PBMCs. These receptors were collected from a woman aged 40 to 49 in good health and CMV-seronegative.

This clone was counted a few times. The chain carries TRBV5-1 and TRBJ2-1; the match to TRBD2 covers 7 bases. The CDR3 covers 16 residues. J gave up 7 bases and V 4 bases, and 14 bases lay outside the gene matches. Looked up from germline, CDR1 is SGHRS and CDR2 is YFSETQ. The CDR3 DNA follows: TGCGCCAGCAGCCTGTCGTTGGGTCGGGAGGTAAATGAGCAGTTCTTC. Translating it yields CASSLSLGREVNEQFF.

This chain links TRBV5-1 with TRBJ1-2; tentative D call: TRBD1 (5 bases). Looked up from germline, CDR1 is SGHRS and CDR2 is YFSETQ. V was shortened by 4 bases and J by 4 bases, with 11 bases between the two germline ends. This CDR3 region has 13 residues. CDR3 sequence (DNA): TGCGCCAGCAGCATCGACAGTATCTATGGCTACACCTTC. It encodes CASSIDSIYGYTF.

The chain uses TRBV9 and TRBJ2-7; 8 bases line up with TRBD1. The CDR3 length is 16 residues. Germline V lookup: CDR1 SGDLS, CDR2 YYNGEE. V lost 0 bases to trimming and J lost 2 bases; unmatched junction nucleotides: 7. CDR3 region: CASSVEPGTGPYEQYF. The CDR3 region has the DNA TGTGCCAGCAGCGTAGAACCCGGGACAGGACCCTACGAGCAGTACTTC.

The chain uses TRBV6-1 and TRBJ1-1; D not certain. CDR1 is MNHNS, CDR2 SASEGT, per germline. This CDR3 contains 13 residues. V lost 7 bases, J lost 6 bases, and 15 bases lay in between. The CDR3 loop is CASILSGSAEAFF. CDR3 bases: TGTGCCAGCATATTATCGGGGAGCGCTGAAGCTTTCTTT.

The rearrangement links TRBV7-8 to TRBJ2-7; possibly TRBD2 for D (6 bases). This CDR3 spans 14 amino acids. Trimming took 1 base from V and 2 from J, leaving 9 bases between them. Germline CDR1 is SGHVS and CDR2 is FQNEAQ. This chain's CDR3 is CASSLVTGAYEQYF. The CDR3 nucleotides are TGTGCCAGCAGCTTAGTAACGGGGGCCTACGAGCAGTACTTC.

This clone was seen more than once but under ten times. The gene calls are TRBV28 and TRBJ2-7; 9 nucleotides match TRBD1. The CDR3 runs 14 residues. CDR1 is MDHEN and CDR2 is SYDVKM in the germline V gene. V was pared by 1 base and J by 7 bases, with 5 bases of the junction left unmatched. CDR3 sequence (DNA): TGTGCCAGCAGTTTATCACAGGGGGCGCGAGAGCAGTACTTC. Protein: CASSLSQGAREQYF.

CDR3 in DNA: TGCAGCGTCTTAGGGGGCCTCACTGGAAACACCATATATTTT. Its translation is CSVLGGLTGNTIYF. V and J are TRBV29-1 and TRBJ1-3; 7 bases align to TRBD1. The CDR3 runs 14 residues. V was clipped by 6 bases and J by 2 bases; unmatched bases: 7. Germline CDR1 is SQVTM and CDR2 is ANQGSEA.

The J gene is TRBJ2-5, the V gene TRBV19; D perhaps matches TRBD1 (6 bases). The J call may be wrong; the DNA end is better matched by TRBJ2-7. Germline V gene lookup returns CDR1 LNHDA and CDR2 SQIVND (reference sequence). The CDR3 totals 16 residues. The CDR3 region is CASSITMAPRGSEQYF. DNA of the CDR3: TGTGCCAGTAGTATCACGATGGCGCCCAGGGGCTCCGAGCAGTACTTC.

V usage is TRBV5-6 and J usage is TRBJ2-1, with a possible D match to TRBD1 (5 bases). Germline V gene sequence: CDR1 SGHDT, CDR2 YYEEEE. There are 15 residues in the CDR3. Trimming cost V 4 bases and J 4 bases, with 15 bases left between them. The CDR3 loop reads CASSTGQDGYNEQFF. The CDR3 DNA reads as TGTGCCAGCAGCACAGGCCAGGACGGATACAATGAGCAGTTCTTC. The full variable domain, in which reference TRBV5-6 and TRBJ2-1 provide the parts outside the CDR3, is DAGVTQSPTHLIKTRGQQVTLRCSPKSGHDTVSWYQQALGQGPQFIFQYYEEEERQRGNFPDRFSGHQFPNYSSELNVNALLLGDSALYLCASSTGQDGYNEQFFGPGTRLTVL.

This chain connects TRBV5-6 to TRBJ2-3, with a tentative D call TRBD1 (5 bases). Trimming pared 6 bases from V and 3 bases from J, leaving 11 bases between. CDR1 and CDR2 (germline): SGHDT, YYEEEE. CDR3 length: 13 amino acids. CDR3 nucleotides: TGTGCCAGCACCCTCCAGGGAACAGATACGCAGTATTTT. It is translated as CASTLQGTDTQYF.

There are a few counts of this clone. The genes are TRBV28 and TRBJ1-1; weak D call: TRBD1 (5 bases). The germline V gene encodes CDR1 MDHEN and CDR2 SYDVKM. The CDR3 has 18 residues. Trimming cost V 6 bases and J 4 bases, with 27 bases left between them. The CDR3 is CASSIRGGRGEFRTEAFF. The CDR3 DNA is TGTGCCAGCAGCATTAGGGGTGGTAGGGGTGAGTTTCGCACTGAAGCTTTCTTT.

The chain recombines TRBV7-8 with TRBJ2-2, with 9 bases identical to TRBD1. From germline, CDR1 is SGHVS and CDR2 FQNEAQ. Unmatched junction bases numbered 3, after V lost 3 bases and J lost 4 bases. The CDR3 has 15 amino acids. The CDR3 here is CASSFMGQGTGELFF. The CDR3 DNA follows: TGTGCCAGCAGCTTTATGGGACAGGGCACCGGGGAGCTGTTTTTT.

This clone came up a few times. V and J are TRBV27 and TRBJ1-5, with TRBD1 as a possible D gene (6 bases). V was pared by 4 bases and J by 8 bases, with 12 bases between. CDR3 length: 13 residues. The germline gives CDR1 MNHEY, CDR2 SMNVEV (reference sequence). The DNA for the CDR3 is TGTGCCAGCAGTTGGGGGGGCCGCGAGCCCCAGCATTTT. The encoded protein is CASSWGGREPQHF.

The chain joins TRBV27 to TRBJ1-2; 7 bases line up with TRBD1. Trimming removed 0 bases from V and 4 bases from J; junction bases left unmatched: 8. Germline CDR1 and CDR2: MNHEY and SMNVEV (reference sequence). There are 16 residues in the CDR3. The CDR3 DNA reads TGTGCCAGCAGTTTATCGGGACAGAAACTAGTCTATGGCTACACCTTC. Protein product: CASSLSGQKLVYGYTF.

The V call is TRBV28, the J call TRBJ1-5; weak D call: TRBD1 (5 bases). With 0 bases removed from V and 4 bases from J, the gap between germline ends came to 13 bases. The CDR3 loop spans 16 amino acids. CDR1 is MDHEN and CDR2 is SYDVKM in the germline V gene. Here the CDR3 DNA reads TGTGCCAGCAGTTTATGGTCAGGGAATAGAAATCAGCCCCAGCATTTT. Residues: CASSLWSGNRNQPQHF.

The CDR3 reads CASSVTGGNTEAFF. The CDR3 DNA reads TGTGCCAGTAGTGTTACAGGGGGGAACACTGAAGCTTTCTTT. The V and J genes are TRBV19 and TRBJ1-1, with TRBD1 matching 8 bases. Germline lookup yields CDR1 LNHDA and CDR2 SQIVND (reference sequence). The CDR3 spans 14 residues. With V trimmed by 5 bases and J by 1 base, 3 bases remained unmatched.

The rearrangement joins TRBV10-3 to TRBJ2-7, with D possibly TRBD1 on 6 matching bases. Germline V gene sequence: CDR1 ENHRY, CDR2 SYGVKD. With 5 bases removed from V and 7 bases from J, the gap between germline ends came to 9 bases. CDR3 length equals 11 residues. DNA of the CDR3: TGTGCCATCAGTACAGGGCAGGAGCAGTACTTC. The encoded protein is CAISTGQEQYF.

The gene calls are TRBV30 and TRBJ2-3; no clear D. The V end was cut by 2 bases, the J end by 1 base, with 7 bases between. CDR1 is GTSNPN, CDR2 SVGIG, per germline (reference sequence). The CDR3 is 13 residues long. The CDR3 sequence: CAWSLVGTDTQYF. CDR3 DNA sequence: TGTGCCTGGAGTTTAGTCGGCACAGATACGCAGTATTTT. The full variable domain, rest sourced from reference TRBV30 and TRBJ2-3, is SQTIHQWPATLVQPVGSPLSLECTVEGTSNPNLYWYRQAAGRGLQLLFYSVGIGQISSEVPQNLSASRPQDRQFILSSKKLLLSDSGFYLCAWSLVGTDTQYFGPGTRLTVL.

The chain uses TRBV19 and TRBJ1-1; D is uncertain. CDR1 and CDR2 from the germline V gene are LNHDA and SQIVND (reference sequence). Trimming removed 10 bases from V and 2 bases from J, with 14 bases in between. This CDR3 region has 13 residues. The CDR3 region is CATRVGKNTEAFF. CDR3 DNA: TGTGCCACCCGGGTCGGCAAAAACACTGAAGCTTTCTTT.